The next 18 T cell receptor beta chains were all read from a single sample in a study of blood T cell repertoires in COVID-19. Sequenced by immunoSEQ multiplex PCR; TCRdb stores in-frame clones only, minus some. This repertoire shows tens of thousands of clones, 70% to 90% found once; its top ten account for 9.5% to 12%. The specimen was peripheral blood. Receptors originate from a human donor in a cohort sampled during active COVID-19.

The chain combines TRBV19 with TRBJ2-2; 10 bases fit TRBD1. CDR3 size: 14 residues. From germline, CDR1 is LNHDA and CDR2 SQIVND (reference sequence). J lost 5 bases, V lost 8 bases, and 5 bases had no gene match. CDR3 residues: CASGGTGATGELFF. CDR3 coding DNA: TGTGCCAGTGGCGGGACAGGGGCAACCGGGGAGCTGTTTTTT.

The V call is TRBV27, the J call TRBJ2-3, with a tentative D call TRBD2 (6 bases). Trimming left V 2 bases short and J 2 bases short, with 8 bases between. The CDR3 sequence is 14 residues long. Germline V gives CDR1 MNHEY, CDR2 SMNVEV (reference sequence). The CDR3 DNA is TGTGCCAGCAGTTTAGGACTATCCACAGATACGCAGTATTTT. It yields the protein CASSLGLSTDTQYF.

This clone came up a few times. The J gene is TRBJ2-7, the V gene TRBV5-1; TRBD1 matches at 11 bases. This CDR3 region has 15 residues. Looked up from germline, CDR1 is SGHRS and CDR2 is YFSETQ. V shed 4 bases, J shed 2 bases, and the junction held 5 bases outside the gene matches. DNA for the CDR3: TGCGCCAGCAGCCCAGCGGACAGGGGGCCCTACGAGCAGTACTTC. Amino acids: CASSPADRGPYEQYF.

The CDR3 region is CASSPFGGKDTQYF. For the CDR3, the DNA is TGCGCCAGCAGCCCTTTTGGAGGGAAAGATACGCAGTATTTT. The chain is built from TRBV4-3 and TRBJ2-3; weak D call: TRBD2 (6 bases). This CDR3 is 14 amino acids long. Germline assignment: CDR1 LGHNA and CDR2 YSLEER. V was trimmed by 4 bases and J by 5 bases, leaving 13 bases between them.

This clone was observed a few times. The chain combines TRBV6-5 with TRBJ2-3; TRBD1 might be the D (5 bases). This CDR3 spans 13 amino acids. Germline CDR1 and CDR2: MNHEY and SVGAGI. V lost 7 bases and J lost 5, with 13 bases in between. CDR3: CASKGQGRDTQYF. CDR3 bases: TGTGCCAGCAAGGGCCAGGGTCGAGATACGCAGTATTTT.

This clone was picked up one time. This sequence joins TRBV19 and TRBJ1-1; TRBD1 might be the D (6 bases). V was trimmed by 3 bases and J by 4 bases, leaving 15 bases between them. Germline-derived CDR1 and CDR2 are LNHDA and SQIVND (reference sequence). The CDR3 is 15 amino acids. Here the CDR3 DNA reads TGTGCCAGTAGTATTAAGCAGGGGACGAGCACTGAAGCTTTCTTT. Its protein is CASSIKQGTSTEAFF.

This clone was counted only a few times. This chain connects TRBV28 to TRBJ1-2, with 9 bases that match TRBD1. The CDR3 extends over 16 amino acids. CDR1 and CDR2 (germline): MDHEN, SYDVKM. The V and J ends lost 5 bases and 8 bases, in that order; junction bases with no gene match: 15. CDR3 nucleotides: TGTGCCAGCAGTAGAGCTCTCCGGGACAGGGTATTCGGCTACACCTTC. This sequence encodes CASSRALRDRVFGYTF.

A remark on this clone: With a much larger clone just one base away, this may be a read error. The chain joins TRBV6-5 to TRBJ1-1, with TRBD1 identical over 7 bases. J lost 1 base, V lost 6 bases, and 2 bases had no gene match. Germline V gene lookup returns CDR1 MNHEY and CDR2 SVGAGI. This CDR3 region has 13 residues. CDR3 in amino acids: CASSWTGNTEAFF. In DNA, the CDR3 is TGTGCCAGCAGCTGGACAGGGAACACTGAAGCTTTCTTT.

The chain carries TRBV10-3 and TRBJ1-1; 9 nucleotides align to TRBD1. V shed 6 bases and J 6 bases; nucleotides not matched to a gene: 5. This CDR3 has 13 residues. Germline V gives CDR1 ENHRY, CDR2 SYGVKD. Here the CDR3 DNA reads TGTGCCATCAGCGGGACAGGGAGCGCTGAAGCTTTCTTT. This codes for CAISGTGSAEAFF.

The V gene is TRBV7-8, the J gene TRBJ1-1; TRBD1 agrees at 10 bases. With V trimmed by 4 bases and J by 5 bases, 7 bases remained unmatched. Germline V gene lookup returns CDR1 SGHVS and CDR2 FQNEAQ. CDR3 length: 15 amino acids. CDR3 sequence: CASSSRTGGRTEAFF. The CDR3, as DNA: TGTGCCAGCAGCTCGAGGACAGGGGGAAGGACTGAAGCTTTCTTT.

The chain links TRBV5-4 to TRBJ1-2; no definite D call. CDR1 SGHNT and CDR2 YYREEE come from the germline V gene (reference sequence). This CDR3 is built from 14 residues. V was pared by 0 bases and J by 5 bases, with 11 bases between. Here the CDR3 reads CASSLDRPGYGYTF. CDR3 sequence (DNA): TGTGCCAGCAGCTTGGACCGTCCGGGGTATGGCTACACCTTC.

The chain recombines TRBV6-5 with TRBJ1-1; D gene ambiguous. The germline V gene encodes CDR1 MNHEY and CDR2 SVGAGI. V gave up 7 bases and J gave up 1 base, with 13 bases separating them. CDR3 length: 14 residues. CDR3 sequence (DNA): TGTGCCAGCATCCCGGTTGGGAGGAACACTGAAGCTTTCTTT. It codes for CASIPVGRNTEAFF.

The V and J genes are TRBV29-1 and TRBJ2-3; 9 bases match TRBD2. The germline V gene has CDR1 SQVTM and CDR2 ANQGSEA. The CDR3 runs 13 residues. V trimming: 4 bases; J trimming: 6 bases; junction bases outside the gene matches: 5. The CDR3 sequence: CSVVAGGQDTQYF. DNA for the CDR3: TGCAGCGTTGTTGCGGGGGGGCAGGATACGCAGTATTTT.

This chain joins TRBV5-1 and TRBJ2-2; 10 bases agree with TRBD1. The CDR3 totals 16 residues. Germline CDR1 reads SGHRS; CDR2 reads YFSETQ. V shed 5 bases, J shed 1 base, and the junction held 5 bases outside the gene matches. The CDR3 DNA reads TGCGCCAGCAGTTTAAGGACAGGGGGGAACACCGGGGAGCTGTTTTTT. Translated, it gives CASSLRTGGNTGELFF.

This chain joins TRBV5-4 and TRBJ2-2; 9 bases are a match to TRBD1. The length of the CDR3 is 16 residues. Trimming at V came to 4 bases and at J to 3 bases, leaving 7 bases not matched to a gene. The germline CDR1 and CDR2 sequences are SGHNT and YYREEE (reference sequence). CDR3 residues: CASSPRTGADTGELFF. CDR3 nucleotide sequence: TGTGCCAGCAGCCCAAGGACAGGGGCCGACACCGGGGAGCTGTTTTTT.

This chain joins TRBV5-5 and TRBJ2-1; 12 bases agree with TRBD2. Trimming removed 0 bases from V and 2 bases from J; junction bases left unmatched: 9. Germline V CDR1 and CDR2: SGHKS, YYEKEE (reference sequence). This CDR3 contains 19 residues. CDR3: CASSLEALAGGLTYNEQFF. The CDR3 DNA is TGTGCCAGCAGCTTGGAGGCTCTAGCGGGGGGGCTAACCTACAATGAGCAGTTCTTC. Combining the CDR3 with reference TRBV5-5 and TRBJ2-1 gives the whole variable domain DAGVTQSPTHLIKTRGQQVTLRCSPISGHKSVSWYQQVLGQGPQFIFQYYEKEERGRGNFPDRFSARQFPNYSSELNVNALLLGDSALYLCASSLEALAGGLTYNEQFFGPGTRLTVL.

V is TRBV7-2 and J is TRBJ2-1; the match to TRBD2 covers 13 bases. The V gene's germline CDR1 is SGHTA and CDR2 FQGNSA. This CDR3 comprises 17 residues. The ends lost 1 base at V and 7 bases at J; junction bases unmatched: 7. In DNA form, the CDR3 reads TGTGCCAGCAGCTTAGGCGGACTAGCGGGGGTGGTAAATGAGCAGTTCTTC. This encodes CASSLGGLAGVVNEQFF.

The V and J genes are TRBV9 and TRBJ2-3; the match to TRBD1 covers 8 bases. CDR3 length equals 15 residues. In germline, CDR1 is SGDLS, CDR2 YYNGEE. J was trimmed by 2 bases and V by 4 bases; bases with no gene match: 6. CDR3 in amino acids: CASSFRDRYTDTQYF. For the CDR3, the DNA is TGTGCCAGCAGCTTTCGGGACAGGTACACAGATACGCAGTATTTT.